This record looks at one T cell receptor beta chain sequence and its context. Germline V gene sequence: CDR1 MDHEN, CDR2 SYDVKM. The CDR3 loop spans 12 amino acids. V lost 5 bases and J 8 bases, leaving 10 bases between the germline ends. Authors' data handling: Researchers report that nucleated cell counts were estimated from reference gene primer amplification. Measured with immunoSEQ multiplex PCR; TCRdb has only the in-frame clones, and not every one. V, J and clone size reflect that table, while D and trimming were determined from the DNA. The profile covers about 220,000 clones, with 75% to 85% appearing a single time and more than 10% taken by the ten largest. The sample is drawn from a study of blood T cell repertoires in COVID-19. Study-level background: The samples span acute and convalescent COVID-19 from the United States, Italy and Spain. PBMCs, B-cell-depleted T cells, or T cells were the source of the cDNA or gDNA that made up the material.

The chain uses TRBV28 and TRBJ2-4; tentative D call: TRBD2 (6 bases). The receptor's source is a human donor in a cohort sampled during active COVID-19. The specimen sequenced was peripheral blood. Written as DNA, the CDR3 is TGTGCCAGCAGTCCGGGACTCGACATTCAGTACTTC. Translation: CASSPGLDIQYF.